This entry describes one TCR beta chain. Original processing notes: The assay estimated nucleated cells by amplifying reference gene primers. The protocol was immunoSEQ multiplex PCR, while the TCRdb copy is restricted to in-frame clones and leaves out a portion. D and trimming were read from the DNA, whereas the V and J calls and clone size are those reported in that table. The table includes 290,000 or so clones, 65% to 90% detected once. These data originate in a study of blood T cell repertoires in COVID-19. Study summary: T cells, B-cell-depleted T cells, or PBMCs supplied cDNA or gDNA.

The CDR3 runs 13 residues. V was trimmed by 8 bases and J by 6 bases, leaving 17 bases between them. The germline CDR1 and CDR2 sequences are MDHEN and SYDVKM. The sequencing input was peripheral blood. The chain is built from TRBV28 and TRBJ2-7; a possible D gene is TRBD2 (5 bases). The TCR was taken from a man aged 45 to 65 with active or convalescent COVID-19. The CDR3 region has the DNA TGTGCCAGCGAAGGTCAGAGGGAAGGCGAGCAGTACTTC. Its translation is CASEGQREGEQYF.